This entry describes one T cell receptor (beta chain). TCRdb's copy holds only in-frame clones and misses some; the assay was immunoSEQ multiplex PCR. The table shows roughly 160,000 clones, with 83% occurring only once. The CDR3 totals 15 residues. Germline V CDR1 and CDR2: SGHNT, YENEEA. The trim removed 5 bases at V and 7 bases at J, leaving 8 bases unmatched. The data originate from a study of blood T cell repertoires in COVID-19. Looking at the study overall: In each case, the material was cDNA or gDNA derived from T cells, B-cell-depleted T cells, or PBMCs.

The chain carries TRBV11-3 and TRBJ2-2; 9 nucleotides line up with TRBD1. The receptor was isolated from a woman older than 75 with acute or convalescent COVID-19. The sequencing input was peripheral blood. CDR3 loop: CASSARQGEGGELFF. CDR3 coding DNA: TGTGCCAGCAGCGCCCGACAGGGGGAAGGCGGGGAGCTGTTTTTT.